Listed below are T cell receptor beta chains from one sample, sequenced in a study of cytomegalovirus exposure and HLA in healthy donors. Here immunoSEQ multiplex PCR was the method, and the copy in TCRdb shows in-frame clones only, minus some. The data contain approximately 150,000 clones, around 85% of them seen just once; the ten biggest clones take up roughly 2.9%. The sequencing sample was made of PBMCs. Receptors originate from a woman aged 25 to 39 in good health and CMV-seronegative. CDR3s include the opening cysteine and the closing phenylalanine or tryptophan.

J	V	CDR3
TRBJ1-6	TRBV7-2	CASGTDLPSNSPLHF
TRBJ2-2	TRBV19	CASSIISGSGELFF
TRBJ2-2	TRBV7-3	CASSLRGGYDTGELFF
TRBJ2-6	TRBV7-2	CASSSRDRVANVLTF
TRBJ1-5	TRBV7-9	CASSLGWEGDQPQHF
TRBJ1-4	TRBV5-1	CASSLGQNEKLFF
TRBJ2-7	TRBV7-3	CASSSPLAGGFYEQYF
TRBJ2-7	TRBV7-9	CASSLAYAGFEQYF
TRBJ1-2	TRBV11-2	CASSPTGQGSYYGYTF
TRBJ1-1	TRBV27	CASSLNRDTEAFF
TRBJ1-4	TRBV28	CASSWSDRGEKLFF
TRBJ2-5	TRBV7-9	CASSLASGEQETQYF
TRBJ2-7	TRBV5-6	CASSLGGTGWRVCEQYF
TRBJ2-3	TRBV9	CASSVEISGRATDTQYF
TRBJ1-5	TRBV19	CASSIGGNKPQHF
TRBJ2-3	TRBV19	CASSPWTGIGTDTQYF
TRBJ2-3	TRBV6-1	CATVRLAGAEDTQYF
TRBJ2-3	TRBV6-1	CASSQQTSDTQYF
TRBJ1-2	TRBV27	CASSFIGTVNYGYTF
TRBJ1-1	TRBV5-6	CASSLGVTGNTEAFF
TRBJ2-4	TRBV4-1	CASSQEITNGGAGDIQYF
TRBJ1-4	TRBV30	CAWSGRQKGALEKLFF
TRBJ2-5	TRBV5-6	CASSLGSNPQETQYF
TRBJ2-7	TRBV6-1	CASSENSGAYEQYF
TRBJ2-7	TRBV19	CASSLASDGHYEQYF
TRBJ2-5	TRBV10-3	CAISSSEQETQYF
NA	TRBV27	CASSRQAYPVSVPYEQYF